Below, 28 T cell receptor beta chains from the same sample are listed, as sequenced in a study of T cell responses to AZD1222 COVID-19 vaccine (dated by TCRdb to the early 2020s). Receptor amplification or capture employed the immunoSEQ multiplex PCR assay. The source is immuneACCESS, and TCRdb retained only in-frame sequences with V and J called. Part of the clones is not carried over; for the studies checked, unresolved V genes explain less than half of this, and the remainder is unexplained. This sample has about 150,000 clones in its table, and 90% of those were observed once. Together, the top ten hold approximately 1.5% of the sample. The time point label, read with the paper, signifies: about 28 days (+/-7) after the second vaccine dose. The specimen was peripheral blood, collected 28 days after the second AZD1222 dose. Receptors originate from an adult who received the AZD1222 COVID-19 vaccine.

This clone has a handful of counts. V is TRBV12-3 or TRBV12-4 and J is TRBJ1-1; D is unresolved. Trimming cost V 0 bases and J 4 bases, with 6 bases left between them. CDR3 length: 13 amino acids. The CDR3 nucleotides are TGTGCCAGCAGTTTAGCGCTGGCCACTGAAGCTTTCTTT. Translated: CASSLALATEAFF.

V is TRBV5-1 and J is TRBJ1-2, with TRBD1 matching 9 bases. Germline assignment: CDR1 SGHRS and CDR2 YFSETQ. This CDR3 comprises 18 residues. The V segment lost 0 bases and the J segment 8 bases; nucleotides outside the gene matches: 17. In DNA, the CDR3 is TGCGCCAGCAGCTTGGCGGGACAGGGCGTCAACCTTAACCGAGGCTACACCTTC. Encoded protein: CASSLAGQGVNLNRGYTF.

J is TRBJ1-1 and V is TRBV28; D ambiguous. Germline V CDR1 and CDR2: MDHEN, SYDVKM. The CDR3 is made up of 12 amino acids. The V and J ends lost 3 bases and 3 bases respectively, with 5 bases between them. The CDR3 reads CASSLVHTEAFF. As DNA, the CDR3 is TGTGCCAGCAGTTTGGTTCACACTGAAGCTTTCTTT.

The chain uses TRBV10-3 and TRBJ1-5, with D hard to call. With 1 base removed from V and 0 bases from J, the gap between germline ends came to 1 base. Germline CDR1 and CDR2: ENHRY and SYGVKD. This CDR3 contains 13 residues. In nucleotides, the CDR3 is TGTGCCATCAGTGAGTATAGCAATCAGCCCCAGCATTTT. Translation gives CAISEYSNQPQHF.

The J gene is TRBJ2-1, the V gene TRBV9, with D possibly matching TRBD1 (6 bases). This CDR3 contains 15 residues. V shed 0 bases and J shed 4 bases, with 11 bases lying between them. CDR1 and CDR2 from the germline V gene are SGDLS and YYNGEE. The CDR3 DNA reads TGTGCCAGCAGCGTAGGGACAGCCCCTTACAATGAGCAGTTCTTC. Protein product: CASSVGTAPYNEQFF.

This clone was counted a few times. The V gene is TRBV7-9, the J gene TRBJ2-7; D not resolved. CDR3 size: 11 residues. CDR1 and CDR2 from the germline V gene are SEHNR and FQNEAQ (reference sequence). Trimming took 5 bases from V and 3 from J, leaving 5 bases between them. CDR3 sequence reads: CASSEHYEQYF. The CDR3 nucleotides read TGTGCCAGCAGCGAGCACTACGAGCAGTACTTC.

The chain couples TRBV9 to TRBJ2-1; D is tentatively TRBD1 or TRBD2 (5 bases each). The germline V gene has CDR1 SGDLS and CDR2 YYNGEE. This CDR3 contains 15 residues. Trimming pared 0 bases from V and 2 bases from J, leaving 9 bases between. As DNA, the CDR3 is TGTGCCAGCAGCGTAGGTGGGGGAGCCTACAATGAGCAGTTCTTC. Translating gives CASSVGGGAYNEQFF.

V and J are TRBV11-2 and TRBJ1-6, with D uncertain. The V end was cut by 7 bases, the J end by 7 bases, with 17 bases between. CDR1 is SGHAT and CDR2 is FQNNGV in the germline V gene. The length of the CDR3 is 15 residues. In nucleotides, the CDR3 is TGTGCCAGCACCCTAGCCGGCGCTTGGAATTCACCCCTCCACTTT. It yields the protein CASTLAGAWNSPLHF.

In DNA, the CDR3 is TGTGCCTGCCGACGACTAGCGCCCAGCACAGATACGCAGTATTTT. Translation gives CACRRLAPSTDTQYF. The chain is built from TRBV30 and TRBJ2-3; 8 bases fit TRBD2. CDR1 and CDR2 from the germline V gene are GTSNPN and SVGIG (reference sequence). CDR3 length: 15 amino acids. With V trimmed by 6 bases and J by 0 bases, 8 bases remained unmatched.

The chain links TRBV18 to TRBJ2-1; no reliable D call. From germline, CDR1 is KGHSH and CDR2 LQKENI. Between the trimmed V and J ends, which lost 1 base and 0 bases, there was a span of 7 bases. The CDR3 is 15 residues long. In DNA form, the CDR3 reads TGTGCCAGCTCACCACGACCCGACTCCTACAATGAGCAGTTCTTC. Residues: CASSPRPDSYNEQFF.

V and J are TRBV7-8 and TRBJ2-7; 7 nucleotides line up with TRBD2. Germline CDR1 is SGHVS and CDR2 is FQNEAQ. V shed 5 bases and J 4 bases; nucleotides not matched to a gene: 14. The CDR3 totals 16 residues. The CDR3 loop reads CASSQKAGPLWYEQYF. In DNA form, the CDR3 reads TGTGCCAGCAGCCAGAAAGCGGGACCTCTTTGGTACGAGCAGTACTTC.

This clone was picked up a small number of times. This rearrangement joins TRBV30 to TRBJ2-7, with TRBD1 matching over 12 bases. Trimming removed 3 bases from V and 7 bases from J; junction bases left unmatched: 7. The CDR3 length is 14 residues. The germline CDR1 and CDR2 sequences are GTSNPN and SVGIG (reference sequence). The CDR3 bases are TGTGCCTGGAGCCGGGGACAGGGGGCGCGTGAGCAGTACTTC. Amino acid sequence: CAWSRGQGAREQYF.

This sequence joins TRBV28 and TRBJ1-5; tentative D call: TRBD1 (6 bases). Germline CDR1 MDHEN, CDR2 SYDVKM. This CDR3 spans 15 amino acids. The ends were cut back, 9 bases at V and 7 bases at J, with 22 bases in the middle. In DNA form, the CDR3 reads TGTGCCAGTCTTTCTGTCAAGGGGGGGAGGCAGCCCCAGCATTTT. Protein sequence: CASLSVKGGRQPQHF. Looking up the rest from reference TRBV28 and TRBJ1-5 gives the full variable domain: DVKVTQSSRYLVKRTGEKVFLECVQDMDHENMFWYRQDPGLGLRLIYFSYDVKMKEKGDIPEGYSVSREKKERFSLILESASTNQTSMYLCASLSVKGGRQPQHFGDGTRLSIL.

CDR3 bases: TGTGCCAGCAGAACCAGGGGAGAGGGAGAGACCCAGTACTTC. It is translated as CASRTRGEGETQYF. This chain connects TRBV27 to TRBJ2-5, with D maybe TRBD1 (6 bases). The V end lost 6 bases, the J end lost 4 bases, and 15 bases lay between the germline ends. The CDR3 is 14 residues long. Germline-derived CDR1 and CDR2 are MNHEY and SMNVEV (reference sequence).

J is TRBJ2-5 and V is TRBV13, with D possibly being TRBD2 (6 bases). CDR1 is PRHDT, CDR2 FYEKMQ, per germline (reference sequence). The V end was cut by 5 bases, the J end by 4 bases, with 20 bases between. The CDR3 contains 16 residues. The CDR3 DNA reads TGTGCCAGCAGCCTCGACCTACCCTTCGGGGGAGAGACCCAGTACTTC. Its protein product is CASSLDLPFGGETQYF.

The chain uses TRBV3-1 (or the pseudogene TRBV3-2) and TRBJ2-7, with TRBD1 identical over 9 bases. V shed 0 bases and J 3 bases; nucleotides not matched to a gene: 3. The CDR3 is made up of 15 amino acids. In germline, CDR1 is LGHDT, CDR2 YNNKEL (reference sequence). The CDR3: CASSQDLGQGYEQYF. The CDR3 nucleotides read TGTGCCAGCAGCCAAGATCTGGGACAGGGCTACGAGCAGTACTTC.

This clone appeared a single time. The chain uses TRBV6-1 and TRBJ1-2, with 7 bases fitting TRBD1. CDR1 is MNHNS, CDR2 SASEGT, per germline. Trimming took 2 bases from V and 4 from J; bases not matched to a gene: 7. This CDR3 has 15 amino acids. Written as DNA, the CDR3 is TGTGCCAGCAGTGAATTGTGGGACAGTACCTATGGCTACACCTTC. Translating gives CASSELWDSTYGYTF.

This clone has just one count. This rearrangement joins TRBV4-1 to TRBJ2-7, with D maybe TRBD2 (6 bases). The CDR3 is 17 amino acids. V was cut by 1 base and J by 0 bases, with 16 bases left in between. From germline, CDR1 is MGHRA and CDR2 YSYEKL. DNA of the CDR3: TGCGCCAGCAGCCAAGTGCTCAGCTTCGGGAGCTCCTACGAGCAGTACTTC. This codes for CASSQVLSFGSSYEQYF.

The CDR3 reads CASSLRGRREQFF. The CDR3, as DNA: TGTGCCAGCAGTTTAAGGGGCCGGCGTGAGCAGTTCTTC. This chain joins TRBV27 and TRBJ2-1; tentative D call: TRBD1 (5 bases). In germline, CDR1 is MNHEY, CDR2 SMNVEV (reference sequence). The CDR3 is 13 amino acids. V was shortened by 2 bases and J by 9 bases, with 11 bases between the two germline ends.

CDR3 bases: TGTGCCAGCAGCTTTGTGGCGGGGCCCACCGGGGAGCTGTTTTTT. Its translation: CASSFVAGPTGELFF. The chain links TRBV13 to TRBJ2-2, with D possibly being TRBD2 (6 bases). The CDR3 is 15 amino acids. CDR1 is PRHDT and CDR2 is FYEKMQ in the germline V gene (reference sequence). Trimming pared 3 bases from V and 4 bases from J, leaving 12 bases between.

The rearrangement uses TRBV7-3 and TRBJ2-7, with 11 bases aligning to TRBD1. Per the germline V gene, CDR1 is SGHTA and CDR2 is FQGTGA. This CDR3 contains 15 residues. J gave up 5 bases and V 4 bases, and 7 bases lay outside the gene matches. The DNA for the CDR3 is TGTGCCAGCAGCTCCTCCGGGACAGGGGGTAACGAGCAGTACTTC. This translates into CASSSSGTGGNEQYF.

J is TRBJ2-7 and V is TRBV6-5, with D tentatively TRBD1 (6 bases). The CDR3 contains 14 residues. Germline CDR1 reads MNHEY; CDR2 reads SVGAGI. Trimming took off 5 bases at V and 2 bases at J, with 13 bases between the two ends. Written as DNA, the CDR3 is TGTGCCAGCAGTCGTCCTGACAGGACCTACGAGCAGTACTTC. This sequence encodes CASSRPDRTYEQYF.

This clone was counted only a few times. The chain carries TRBV7-2 and TRBJ1-5; 8 nucleotides agree with TRBD1. The germline gives CDR1 SGHTA, CDR2 FQGNSA. Unmatched junction bases numbered 0, after V lost 4 bases and J lost 4 bases. The CDR3 sequence is 13 residues long. The CDR3 loop reads CASSYRGNQPQHF. CDR3 DNA sequence: TGTGCCAGCAGCTACAGGGGGAATCAGCCCCAGCATTTT.

The J gene is TRBJ2-2, the V gene TRBV11-2; a weak D match, TRBD1 (6 bases). The germline V gene has CDR1 SGHAT and CDR2 FQNNGV. This CDR3 is built from 15 residues. Trimming stripped 4 bases from V and 0 bases from J, with 9 bases between. CDR3 region: CASSYGQTNTGELFF. Here the CDR3 DNA reads TGTGCCAGCAGCTATGGACAGACGAACACCGGGGAGCTGTTTTTT.

The chain employs TRBV6-6 and TRBJ1-5; weak D call: TRBD1 (5 bases). This CDR3 has 15 residues. The V end lost 8 bases, the J end lost 3 bases, and 17 bases lay between the germline ends. From germline, CDR1 is MNHNY and CDR2 SVGAGI (reference sequence). The CDR3 is CASATGRVFNQPQHF. In nucleotides, the CDR3 is TGTGCCAGCGCTACGGGACGGGTCTTCAATCAGCCCCAGCATTTT.

The J gene is TRBJ2-7, the V gene TRBV7-8; TRBD2 might be the D (6 bases). CDR1 SGHVS and CDR2 FQNEAQ come from the germline V gene. Trimming removed 1 base at V and 1 base at J, with 11 bases between. The CDR3 runs to 15 residues. The CDR3 sequence: CASSLGDFDSYEQYF. The CDR3, as DNA: TGTGCCAGCAGCTTAGGGGACTTCGATTCCTACGAGCAGTACTTC. The full variable domain, with the rest looked up from reference TRBV7-8 and TRBJ2-7, is GAGVSQSPRYKVAKRGQDVALRCDPISGHVSLFWYQQALGQGPEFLTYFQNEAQLDKSGLPSDRFFAERPEGSVSTLKIQRTQQEDSAVYLCASSLGDFDSYEQYFGPGTRLTVT.

In this sample, this clone turned up once. This chain connects TRBV9 to TRBJ1-2; the D is unclear. Germline loops: CDR1 SGDLS, CDR2 YYNGEE. Trimming left V 0 bases short and J 3 bases short, with 9 bases between. The CDR3 has 14 amino acids. CDR3 sequence: CASSVASADYGYTF. The CDR3 DNA reads TGTGCCAGCAGCGTAGCCAGTGCAGACTATGGCTACACCTTC.

V usage is TRBV4-1 and J usage is TRBJ2-7, with D uncertain. Germline-derived CDR1 and CDR2 are MGHRA and YSYEKL. The V end lost 1 base, the J end lost 0 bases, and 7 bases lay between the germline ends. CDR3 length equals 14 residues. The CDR3 sequence is CASSQAHPSYEQYF. For the CDR3, the DNA is TGCGCCAGCAGCCAAGCACACCCCTCCTACGAGCAGTACTTC.